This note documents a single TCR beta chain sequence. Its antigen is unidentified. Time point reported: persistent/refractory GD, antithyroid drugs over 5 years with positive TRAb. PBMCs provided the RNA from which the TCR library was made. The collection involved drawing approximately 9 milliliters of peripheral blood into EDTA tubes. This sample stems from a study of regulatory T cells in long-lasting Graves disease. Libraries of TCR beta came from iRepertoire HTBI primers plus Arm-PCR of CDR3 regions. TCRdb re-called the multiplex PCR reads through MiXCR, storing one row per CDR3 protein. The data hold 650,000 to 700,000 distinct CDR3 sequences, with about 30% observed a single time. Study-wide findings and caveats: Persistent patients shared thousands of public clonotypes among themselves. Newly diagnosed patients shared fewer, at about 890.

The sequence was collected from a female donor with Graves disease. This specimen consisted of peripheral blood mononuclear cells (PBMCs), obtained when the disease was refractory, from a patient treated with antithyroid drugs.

CDR3 coding DNA: TGCGCCAGCAGCCAAGATCGTGTTAGCGGGAGTTGGGATGAGCAGTTCTTC. Translation gives CASSQDRVSGSWDEQFF. The chain couples TRBV4-1 to TRBJ2-1; TRBD2 aligns across 9 bases. J lost 8 bases, V lost 0 bases, and 11 bases had no gene match. The CDR3 spans 17 residues. The germline gives CDR1 MGHRA, CDR2 YSYEKL.